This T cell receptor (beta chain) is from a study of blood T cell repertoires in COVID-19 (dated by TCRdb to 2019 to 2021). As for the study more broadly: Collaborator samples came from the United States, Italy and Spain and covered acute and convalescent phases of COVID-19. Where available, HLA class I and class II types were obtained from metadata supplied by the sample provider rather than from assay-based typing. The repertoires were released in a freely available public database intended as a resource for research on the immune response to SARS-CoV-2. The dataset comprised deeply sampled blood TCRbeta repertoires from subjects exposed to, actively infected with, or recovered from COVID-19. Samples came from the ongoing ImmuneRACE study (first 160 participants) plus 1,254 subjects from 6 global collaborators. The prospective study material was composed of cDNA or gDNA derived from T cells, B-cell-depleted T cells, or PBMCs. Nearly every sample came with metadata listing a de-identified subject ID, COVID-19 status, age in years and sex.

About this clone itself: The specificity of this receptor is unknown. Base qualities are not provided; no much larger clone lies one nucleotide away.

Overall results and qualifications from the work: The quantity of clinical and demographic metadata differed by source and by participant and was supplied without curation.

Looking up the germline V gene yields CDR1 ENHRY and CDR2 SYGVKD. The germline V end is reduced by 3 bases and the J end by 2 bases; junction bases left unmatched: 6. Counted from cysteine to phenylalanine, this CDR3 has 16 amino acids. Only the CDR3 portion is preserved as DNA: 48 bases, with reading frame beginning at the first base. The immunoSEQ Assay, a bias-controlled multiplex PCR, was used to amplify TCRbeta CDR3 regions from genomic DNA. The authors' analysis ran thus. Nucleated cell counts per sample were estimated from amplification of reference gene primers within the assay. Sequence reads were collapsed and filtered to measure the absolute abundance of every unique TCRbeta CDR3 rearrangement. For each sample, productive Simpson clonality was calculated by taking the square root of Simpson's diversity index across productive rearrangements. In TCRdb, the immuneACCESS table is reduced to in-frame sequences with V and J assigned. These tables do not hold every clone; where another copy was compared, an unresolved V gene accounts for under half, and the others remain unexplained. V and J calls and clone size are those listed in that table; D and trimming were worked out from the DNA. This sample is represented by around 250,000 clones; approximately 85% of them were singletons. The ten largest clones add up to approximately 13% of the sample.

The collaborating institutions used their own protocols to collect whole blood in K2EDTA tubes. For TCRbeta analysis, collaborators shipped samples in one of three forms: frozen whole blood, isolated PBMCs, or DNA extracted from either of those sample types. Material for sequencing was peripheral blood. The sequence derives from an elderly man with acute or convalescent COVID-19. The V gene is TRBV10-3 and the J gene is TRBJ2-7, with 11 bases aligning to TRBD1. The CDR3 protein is CAISEQLGQGAYEQYF. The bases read TGTGCCATCAGTGAACAGCTGGGACAGGGGGCCTACGAGCAGTACTTC.